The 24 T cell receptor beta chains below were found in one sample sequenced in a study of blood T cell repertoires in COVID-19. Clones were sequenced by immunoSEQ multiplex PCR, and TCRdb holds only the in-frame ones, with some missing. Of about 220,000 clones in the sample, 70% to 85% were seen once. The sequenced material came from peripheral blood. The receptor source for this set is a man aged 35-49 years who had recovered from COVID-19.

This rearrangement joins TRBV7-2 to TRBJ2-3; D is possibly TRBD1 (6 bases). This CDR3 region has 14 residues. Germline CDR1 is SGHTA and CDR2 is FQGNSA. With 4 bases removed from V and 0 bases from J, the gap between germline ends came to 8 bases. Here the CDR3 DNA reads TGTGCCAGCAGCTGGACAGCTAGCACAGATACGCAGTATTTT. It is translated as CASSWTASTDTQYF.

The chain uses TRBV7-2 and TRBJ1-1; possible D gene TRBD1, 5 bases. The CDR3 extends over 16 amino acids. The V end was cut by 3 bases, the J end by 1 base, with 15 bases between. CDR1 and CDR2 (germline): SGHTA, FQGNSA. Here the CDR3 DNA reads TGTGCCAGCAGCTTGGCAGGGTTAAGGGGGAACACTGAAGCTTTCTTT. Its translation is CASSLAGLRGNTEAFF. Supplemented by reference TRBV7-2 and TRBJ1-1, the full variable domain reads GAGVSQSPSNKVTEKGKDVELRCDPISGHTALYWYRQSLGQGLEFLIYFQGNSAPDKSGLPSDRFSAERTGGSVSTLTIQRTQQEDSAVYLCASSLAGLRGNTEAFFGQGTRLTVV.

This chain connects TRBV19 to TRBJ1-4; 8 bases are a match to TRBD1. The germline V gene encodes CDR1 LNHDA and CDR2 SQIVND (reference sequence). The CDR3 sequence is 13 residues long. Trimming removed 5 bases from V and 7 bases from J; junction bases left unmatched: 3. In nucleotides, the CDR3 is TGTGCCAGTAGTGACAGGGGTGGTGAAAAACTGTTTTTT. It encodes CASSDRGGEKLFF.

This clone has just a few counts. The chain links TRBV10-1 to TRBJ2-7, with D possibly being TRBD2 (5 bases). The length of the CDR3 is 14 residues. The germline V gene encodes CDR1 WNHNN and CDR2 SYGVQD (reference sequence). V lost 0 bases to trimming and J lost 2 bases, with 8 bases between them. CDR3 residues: CASSESSAPYEQYF. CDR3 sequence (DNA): TGCGCCAGCAGTGAGTCTAGCGCGCCCTACGAGCAGTACTTC.

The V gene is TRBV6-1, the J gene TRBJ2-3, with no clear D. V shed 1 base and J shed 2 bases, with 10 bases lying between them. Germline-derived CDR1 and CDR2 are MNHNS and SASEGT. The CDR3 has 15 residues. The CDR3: CASSEGRVDTDTQYF. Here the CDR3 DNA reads TGTGCCAGCAGTGAAGGGAGAGTAGACACAGATACGCAGTATTTT.

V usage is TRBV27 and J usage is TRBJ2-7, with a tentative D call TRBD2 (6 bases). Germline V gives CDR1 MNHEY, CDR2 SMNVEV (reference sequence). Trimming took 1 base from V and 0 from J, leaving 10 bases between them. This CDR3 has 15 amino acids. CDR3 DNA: TGTGCCAGCAGTTTATTGGGGGGAGGCTCCTACGAGCAGTACTTC. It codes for CASSLLGGGSYEQYF.

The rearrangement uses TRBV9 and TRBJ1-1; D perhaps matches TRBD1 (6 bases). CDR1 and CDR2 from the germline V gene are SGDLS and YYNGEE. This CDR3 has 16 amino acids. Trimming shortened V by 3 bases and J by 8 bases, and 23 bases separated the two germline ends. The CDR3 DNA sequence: TGTGCCAGCAGCGCCCAATCCGGACAGCCAGTCGGGGAAGCTTTCTTT. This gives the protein CASSAQSGQPVGEAFF.

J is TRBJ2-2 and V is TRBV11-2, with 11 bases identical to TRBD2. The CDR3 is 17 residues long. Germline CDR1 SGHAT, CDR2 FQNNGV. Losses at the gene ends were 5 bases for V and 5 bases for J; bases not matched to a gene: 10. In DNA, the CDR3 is TGTGCCAGCAGCCGGACTAGCGGGTGGACGAGGACCGGGGAGCTGTTTTTT. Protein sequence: CASSRTSGWTRTGELFF.

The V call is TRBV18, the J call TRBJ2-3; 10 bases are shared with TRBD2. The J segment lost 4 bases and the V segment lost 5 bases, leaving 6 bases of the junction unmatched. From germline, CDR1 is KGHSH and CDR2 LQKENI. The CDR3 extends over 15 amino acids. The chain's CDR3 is CASSMASGSADTQYF. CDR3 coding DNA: TGTGCCAGCTCAATGGCTAGCGGGAGCGCAGATACGCAGTATTTT.

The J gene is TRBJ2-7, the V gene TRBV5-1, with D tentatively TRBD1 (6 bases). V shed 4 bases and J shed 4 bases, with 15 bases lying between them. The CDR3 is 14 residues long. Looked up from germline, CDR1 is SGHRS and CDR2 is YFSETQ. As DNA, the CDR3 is TGCGCCAGCAGCCCATCTACAGGGTATTACGAGCAGTACTTC. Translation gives CASSPSTGYYEQYF.

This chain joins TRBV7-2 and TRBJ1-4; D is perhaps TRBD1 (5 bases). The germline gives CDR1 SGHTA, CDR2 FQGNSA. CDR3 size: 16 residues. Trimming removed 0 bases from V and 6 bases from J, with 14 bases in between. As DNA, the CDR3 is TGTGCCAGCAGCTTAGCGCGGGACCCAGGGTATGAAAAACTGTTTTTT. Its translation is CASSLARDPGYEKLFF.

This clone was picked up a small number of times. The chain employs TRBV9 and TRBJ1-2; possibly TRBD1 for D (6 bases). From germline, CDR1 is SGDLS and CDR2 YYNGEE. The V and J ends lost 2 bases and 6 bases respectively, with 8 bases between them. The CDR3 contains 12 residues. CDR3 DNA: TGTGCCAGCAGCGTGAACAGGGATGGCTACACCTTC. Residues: CASSVNRDGYTF. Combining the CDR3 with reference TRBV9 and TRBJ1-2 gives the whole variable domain DSGVTQTPKHLITATGQRVTLRCSPRSGDLSVYWYQQSLDQGLQFLIQYYNGEERAKGNILERFSAQQFPDLHSELNLSSLELGDSALYFCASSVNRDGYTFGSGTRLTVV.

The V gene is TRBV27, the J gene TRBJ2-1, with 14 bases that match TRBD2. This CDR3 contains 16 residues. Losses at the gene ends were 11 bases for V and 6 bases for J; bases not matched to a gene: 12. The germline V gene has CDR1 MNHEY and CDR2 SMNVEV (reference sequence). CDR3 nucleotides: TGTGCCTGCTGTCGAGGGACTAGCGGGAGCTGCAATGAGCAGTTCTTC. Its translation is CACCRGTSGSCNEQFF.

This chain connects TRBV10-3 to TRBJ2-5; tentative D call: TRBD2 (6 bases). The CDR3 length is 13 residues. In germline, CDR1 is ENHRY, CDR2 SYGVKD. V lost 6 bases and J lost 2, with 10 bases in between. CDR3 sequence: CAIRRDGQETQYF. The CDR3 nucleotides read TGTGCCATCAGGCGGGACGGACAAGAGACCCAGTACTTC.

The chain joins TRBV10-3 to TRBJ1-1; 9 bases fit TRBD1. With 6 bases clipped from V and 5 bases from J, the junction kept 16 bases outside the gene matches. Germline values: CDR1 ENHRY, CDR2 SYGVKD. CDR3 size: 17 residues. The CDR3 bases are TGTGCCATCAGCGGGACAGGGTTAGGATTGGGGAGGACTGAAGCTTTCTTT. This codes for CAISGTGLGLGRTEAFF.

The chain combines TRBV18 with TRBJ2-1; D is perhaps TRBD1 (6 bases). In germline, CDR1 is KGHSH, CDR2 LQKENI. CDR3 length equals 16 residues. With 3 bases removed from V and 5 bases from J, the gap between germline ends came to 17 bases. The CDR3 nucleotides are TGTGCCAGCTCACCGGCCCCAGGGGCGCTGGACAATGAGCAGTTCTTC. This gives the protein CASSPAPGALDNEQFF.

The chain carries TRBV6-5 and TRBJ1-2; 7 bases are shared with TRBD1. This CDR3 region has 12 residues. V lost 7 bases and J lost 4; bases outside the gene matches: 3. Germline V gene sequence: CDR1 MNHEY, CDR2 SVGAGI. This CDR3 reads CASTRDSYGYTF. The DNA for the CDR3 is TGTGCCAGCACTAGGGACAGCTATGGCTACACCTTC.

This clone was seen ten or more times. The CDR3 sequence: CASSLKGSRGVTGELFF. Written as DNA, the CDR3 is TGTGCCAGCAGCTTAAAGGGATCCAGGGGCGTCACCGGGGAGCTGTTTTTT. The chain employs TRBV7-2 and TRBJ2-2, with D maybe TRBD1 (6 bases). The CDR3 is made up of 17 amino acids. The ends were cut back, 2 bases at V and 4 bases at J, with 17 bases in the middle. Germline CDR1 SGHTA, CDR2 FQGNSA.

CDR3 in DNA: TGTGCCAGCAGCTTGGGGACAGGGGATAATTCACCCCTCCACTTT. The encoded protein is CASSLGTGDNSPLHF. The chain couples TRBV5-4 to TRBJ1-6; 9 bases fit TRBD1. Losses at the gene ends were 0 bases for V and 5 bases for J; bases not matched to a gene: 0. The CDR3 extends over 15 amino acids. Germline-derived CDR1 and CDR2 are SGHNT and YYREEE (reference sequence). The full variable domain, with the rest looked up from reference TRBV5-4 and TRBJ1-6, is ETGVTQSPTHLIKTRGQQVTLRCSSQSGHNTVSWYQQALGQGPQFIFQYYREEENGRGNFPPRFSGLQFPNYSSELNVNALELDDSALYLCASSLGTGDNSPLHFGNGTRLTVT.

The CDR3 loop is CASRSEVRAQSNQPQHF. CDR3 nucleotides: TGTGCCAGCAGGAGTGAGGTGCGGGCTCAGAGCAATCAGCCCCAGCATTTT. This sequence joins TRBV21-1 and TRBJ1-5. TRBV21-1 is flagged as a pseudogene. CDR3 size: 17 residues.

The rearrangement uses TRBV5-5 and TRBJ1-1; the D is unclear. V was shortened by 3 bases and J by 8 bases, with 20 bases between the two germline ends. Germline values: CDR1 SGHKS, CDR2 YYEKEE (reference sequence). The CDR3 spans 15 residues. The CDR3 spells CASSYREESVTEAFF. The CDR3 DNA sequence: TGTGCCAGCAGCTACCGGGAAGAGAGTGTTACGGAAGCTTTCTTT.

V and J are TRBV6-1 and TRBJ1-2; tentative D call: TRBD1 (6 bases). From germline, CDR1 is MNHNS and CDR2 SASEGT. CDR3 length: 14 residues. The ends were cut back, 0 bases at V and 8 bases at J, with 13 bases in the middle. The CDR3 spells CASSEALGGAGYTF. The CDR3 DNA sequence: TGTGCCAGCAGTGAAGCTTTGGGGGGGGCCGGCTACACCTTC.

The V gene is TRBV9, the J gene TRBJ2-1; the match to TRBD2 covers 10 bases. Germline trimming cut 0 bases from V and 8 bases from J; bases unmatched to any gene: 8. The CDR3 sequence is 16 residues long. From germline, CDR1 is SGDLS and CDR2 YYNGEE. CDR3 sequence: CASSVGGLAGVYEQFF. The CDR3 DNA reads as TGTGCCAGCAGCGTAGGCGGTCTAGCGGGGGTCTATGAGCAGTTCTTC.

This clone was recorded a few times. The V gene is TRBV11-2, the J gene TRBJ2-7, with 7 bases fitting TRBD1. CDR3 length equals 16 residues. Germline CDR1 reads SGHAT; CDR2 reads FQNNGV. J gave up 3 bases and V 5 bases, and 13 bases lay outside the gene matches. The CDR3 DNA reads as TGTGCCAGCAGCCGCCGAGGCCGGGACAGTTTCTACGAGCAGTACTTC. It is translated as CASSRRGRDSFYEQYF.